The clone carrying this TCR beta chain was observed many times. Its cognate antigen is unknown. The data were taken from a study of identical twins. Study results and caveats: Abundant cord blood beta clonotypes carried fewer insertions; memory repertoires showed none.

This CDR3 contains 17 residues. J gave up 2 bases and V 1 base, and 11 bases lay outside the gene matches. Germline V gene data show CDR1 as DFQATT and CDR2 as SNEGSKA (reference sequence). A template switching step contributed a universal primer site, while unique molecular identifiers were present in the cDNA. TCRdb re-derived calls from the 5' RACE reads in MiXCR, one entry per CDR3 protein. The sample has around 140,000 distinct CDR3 sequences; around 3.5% are singletons. The sequence was obtained from a man younger than 35 in good health. Sequencing was done on a sample of memory T cells sorted from blood. This chain joins TRBV20-1 and TRBJ2-3; 8 bases align to TRBD2. The CDR3 sequence is CSARGGPASGFTDTQYF. In nucleotides, the CDR3 is TGCAGTGCTAGAGGAGGGCCGGCTAGCGGGTTCACAGATACGCAGTATTTT.